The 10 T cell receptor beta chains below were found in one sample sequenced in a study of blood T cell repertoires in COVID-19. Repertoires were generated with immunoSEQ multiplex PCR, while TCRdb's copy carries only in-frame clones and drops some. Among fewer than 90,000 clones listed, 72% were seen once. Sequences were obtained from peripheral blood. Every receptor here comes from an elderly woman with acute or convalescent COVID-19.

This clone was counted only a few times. The CDR3 spells CASSHLGLRSNYGYTF. In DNA, the CDR3 is TGTGCCAGCAGCCATCTGGGCCTACGGTCTAACTATGGCTACACCTTC. The genes are TRBV5-6 and TRBJ1-2; D uncertain. V lost 4 bases, J lost 0 bases, and 16 bases lay in between. The CDR3 totals 16 residues. In germline, CDR1 is SGHDT, CDR2 YYEEEE.

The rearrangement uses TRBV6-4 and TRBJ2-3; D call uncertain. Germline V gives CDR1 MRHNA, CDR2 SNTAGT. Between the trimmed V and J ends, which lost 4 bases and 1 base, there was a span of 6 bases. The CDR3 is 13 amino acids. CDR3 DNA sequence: TGTGCCAGCAGTGTCCAGGGCACAGATACGCAGTATTTT. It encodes CASSVQGTDTQYF.

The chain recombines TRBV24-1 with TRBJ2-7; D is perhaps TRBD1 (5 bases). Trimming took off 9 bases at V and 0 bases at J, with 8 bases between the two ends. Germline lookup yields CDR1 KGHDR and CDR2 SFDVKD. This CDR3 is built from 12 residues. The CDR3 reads CATQGDSYEQYF. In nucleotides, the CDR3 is TGTGCCACCCAGGGTGACTCCTACGAGCAGTACTTC.

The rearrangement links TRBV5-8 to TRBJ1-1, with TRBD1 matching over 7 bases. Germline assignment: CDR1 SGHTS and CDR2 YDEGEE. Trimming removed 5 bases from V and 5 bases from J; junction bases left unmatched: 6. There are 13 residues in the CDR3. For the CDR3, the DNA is TGTGCCAGCAGACGACAGGGCCGTACTGAAGCTTTCTTT. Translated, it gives CASRRQGRTEAFF.

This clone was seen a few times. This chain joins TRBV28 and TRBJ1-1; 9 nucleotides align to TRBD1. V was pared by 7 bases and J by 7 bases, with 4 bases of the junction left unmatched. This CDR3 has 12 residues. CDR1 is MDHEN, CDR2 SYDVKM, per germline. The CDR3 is CASKQGAFEAFF. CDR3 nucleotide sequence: TGTGCCAGCAAACAGGGGGCCTTTGAAGCTTTCTTT.

CDR3 nucleotide sequence: TGTGCCAGTAGTATCGGGACAGGGTTTTCTCCCCAGCATTTT. Its translation is CASSIGTGFSPQHF. The chain uses TRBV19 and TRBJ1-5; 9 bases are a match to TRBD1. The germline V gene has CDR1 LNHDA and CDR2 SQIVND (reference sequence). The CDR3 contains 14 residues. Trimming cost V 3 bases and J 10 bases; bases outside gene matches: 7.

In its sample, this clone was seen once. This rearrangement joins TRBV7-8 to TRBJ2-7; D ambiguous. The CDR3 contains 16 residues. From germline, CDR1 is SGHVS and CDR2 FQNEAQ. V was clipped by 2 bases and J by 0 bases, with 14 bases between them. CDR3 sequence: CASSLINDGASYEQYF. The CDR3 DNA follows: TGTGCCAGCAGCTTAATTAACGACGGAGCCTCCTACGAGCAGTACTTC.

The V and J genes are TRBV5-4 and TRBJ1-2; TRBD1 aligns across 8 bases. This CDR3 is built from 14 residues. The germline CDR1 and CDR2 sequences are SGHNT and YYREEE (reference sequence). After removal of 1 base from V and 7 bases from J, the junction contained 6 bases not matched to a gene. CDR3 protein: CASSLFRGLSGYTF. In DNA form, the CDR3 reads TGTGCCAGCAGCTTGTTCAGGGGGCTGAGTGGCTACACCTTC. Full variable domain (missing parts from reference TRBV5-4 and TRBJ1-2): ETGVTQSPTHLIKTRGQQVTLRCSSQSGHNTVSWYQQALGQGPQFIFQYYREEENGRGNFPPRFSGLQFPNYSSELNVNALELDDSALYLCASSLFRGLSGYTFGSGTRLTVV.

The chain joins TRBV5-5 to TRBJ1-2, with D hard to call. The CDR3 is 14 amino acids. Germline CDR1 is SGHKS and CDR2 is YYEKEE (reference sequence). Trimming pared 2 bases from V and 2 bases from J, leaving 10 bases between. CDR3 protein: CASSFGIENYGYTF. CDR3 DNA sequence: TGTGCCAGCAGCTTCGGTATAGAGAACTATGGCTACACCTTC.

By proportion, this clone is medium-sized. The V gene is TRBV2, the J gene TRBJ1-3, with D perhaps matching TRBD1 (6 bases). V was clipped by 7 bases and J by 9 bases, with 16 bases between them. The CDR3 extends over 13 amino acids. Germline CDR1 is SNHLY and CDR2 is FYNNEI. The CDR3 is CASTEGEGGTIYF. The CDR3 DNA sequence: TGTGCCAGCACCGAGGGGGAGGGTGGCACCATATATTTT.